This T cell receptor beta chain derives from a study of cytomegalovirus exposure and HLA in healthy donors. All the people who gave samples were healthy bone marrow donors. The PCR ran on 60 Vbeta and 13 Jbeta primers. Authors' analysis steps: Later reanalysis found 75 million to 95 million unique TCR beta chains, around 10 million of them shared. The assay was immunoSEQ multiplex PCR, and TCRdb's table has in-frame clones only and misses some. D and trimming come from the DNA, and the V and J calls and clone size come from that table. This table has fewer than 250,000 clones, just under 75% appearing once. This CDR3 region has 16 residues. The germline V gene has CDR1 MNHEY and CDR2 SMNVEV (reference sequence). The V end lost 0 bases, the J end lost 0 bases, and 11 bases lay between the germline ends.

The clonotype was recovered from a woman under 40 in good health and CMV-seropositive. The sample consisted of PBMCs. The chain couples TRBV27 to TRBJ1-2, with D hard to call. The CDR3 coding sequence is TGTGCCAGCAGTTTATCCCTGTCAACAGCTAACTATGGCTACACCTTC. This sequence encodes CASSLSLSTANYGYTF.